The source of this T cell receptor beta chain is a study of beta chain features in type 1 diabetes. Overall study results and limits: The naive, central memory and Treg TCRB repertoires showed an apparent similarity that was greater among patients than among healthy donors.

Expressed TCRB transcripts were sequenced, since all the RNA that had been isolated was reverse transcribed. Sequencing was performed with immunoSEQ multiplex PCR; in TCRdb, only in-frame clones are kept and a portion is missing. Of over 300,000 clones listed, 7% to 9% are singletons. Looked up from germline, CDR1 is SGHVS and CDR2 is FQNEAQ. The ends lost 5 bases at V and 8 bases at J; junction bases unmatched: 12. The CDR3 spans 15 residues. A few counts support this clone. As yet, its antigen is unknown. Over 95% purity was reached by all sorted populations. This chain connects TRBV7-8 to TRBJ2-1; 7 bases map to TRBD2. The sample was central memory CD4+ T cells from blood. The TCR was taken from a woman aged 18-29 years in good health. For the CDR3, the DNA is TGTGCCAGCAGCACAAGCGGGACTGGGGGAGATGAGCAGTTCTTC. Residues: CASSTSGTGGDEQFF.